This T cell receptor beta chain was documented in a study of technical replicates of blood from several donors. Using immunoSEQ multiplex PCR, the repertoire was profiled, and TCRdb retains in-frame clones only, with some absent. The repertoire holds about 80,000 clones, with approximately 91% as singletons. Per the germline V gene, CDR1 is LNHDA and CDR2 is SQIVND (reference sequence). CDR3 length: 15 residues. V was shortened by 10 bases and J by 0 bases, with 18 bases between the two germline ends. This TCR was recovered from a human donor in good health. This rearrangement joins TRBV19 to TRBJ1-2; weak D call: TRBD1 (6 bases). Sequencing input: T cells isolated from PBMCs. The CDR3 region is CATAGTILSNYGYTF. The CDR3 DNA is TGTGCCACCGCCGGGACAATCCTTTCTAACTATGGCTACACCTTC.